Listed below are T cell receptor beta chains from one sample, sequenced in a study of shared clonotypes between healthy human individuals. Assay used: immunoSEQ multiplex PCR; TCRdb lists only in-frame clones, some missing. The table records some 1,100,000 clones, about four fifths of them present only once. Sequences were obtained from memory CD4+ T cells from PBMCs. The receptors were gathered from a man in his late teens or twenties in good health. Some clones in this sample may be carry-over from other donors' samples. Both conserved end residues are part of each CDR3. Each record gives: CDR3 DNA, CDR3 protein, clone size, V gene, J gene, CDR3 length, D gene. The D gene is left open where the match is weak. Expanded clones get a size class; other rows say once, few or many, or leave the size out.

CDR3 DNA: TGTGCCGCCGGGGGGCCCGGGTACAATGAGCAGTTCTTC
CDR3 protein: CAAGGPGYNEQFF
clone size: NA
V gene: TRBV19
J gene: TRBJ2-1
CDR3 length: 13
D gene: NA

CDR3 DNA: TGTGCCAGCAGCTCGCACCCCGGGGAGCTGTTTTTT
CDR3 protein: CASSSHPGELFF
clone size: NA
V gene: TRBV7-2
J gene: TRBJ2-2
CDR3 length: 12
D gene: NA

CDR3 DNA: TGTGCCAGCAGTATTGTGAACAATGAGCAGTTCTTC
CDR3 protein: CASSIVNNEQFF
clone size: NA
V gene: TRBV28
J gene: TRBJ2-1
CDR3 length: 12
D gene: NA

CDR3 DNA: TGCGCCAGCCGATTTACTAGCGACTCCTACAATGAGCAGTTCTTC
CDR3 protein: CASRFTSDSYNEQFF
clone size: NA
V gene: TRBV5-1
J gene: TRBJ2-1
CDR3 length: 15
D gene: TRBD2

CDR3 DNA: TGTGCCAGCTATGACAGACCGAACACTGAAGCTTTCTTT
CDR3 protein: CASYDRPNTEAFF
clone size: many
V gene: TRBV6-6
J gene: TRBJ1-1
CDR3 length: 13
D gene: NA

CDR3 DNA: TGCGCCAGCAGGTCCGGGACTAGCGGGAGGGACAGGAATGAGCAGTTCTTC
CDR3 protein: CASRSGTSGRDRNEQFF
clone size: NA
V gene: TRBV5-1
J gene: TRBJ2-1
CDR3 length: 17
D gene: TRBD2

CDR3 DNA: TGCAGCCCAAGCTCAGGGGTTGATGGCTACACCTTC
CDR3 protein: CSPSSGVDGYTF
clone size: NA
V gene: TRBV29-1
J gene: TRBJ1-2
CDR3 length: 12
D gene: NA

CDR3 DNA: TGTGCCAGCAGCCCCCTACGGGGCCGGGGTGGCTACACCTTC
CDR3 protein: CASSPLRGRGGYTF
clone size: NA
V gene: TRBV5-4
J gene: TRBJ1-2
CDR3 length: 14
D gene: NA

CDR3 DNA: TGCGCCAGCAGCCCGGGACTAGCGGCCACCGGGGAGCTGTTTTTT
CDR3 protein: CASSPGLAATGELFF
clone size: NA
V gene: TRBV5-1
J gene: TRBJ2-2
CDR3 length: 15
D gene: TRBD2

CDR3 DNA: TGTGCCAGCACCTGGCAGGGTAGGGCCGGAAACACCATATATTTT
CDR3 protein: CASTWQGRAGNTIYF
clone size: NA
V gene: TRBV4-2
J gene: TRBJ1-3
CDR3 length: 15
D gene: NA

CDR3 DNA: TGTGCCAGCAGCATCGGTTGGGACTGGGTCACAGATACGCAGTATTTT
CDR3 protein: CASSIGWDWVTDTQYF
clone size: few
V gene: TRBV21-1
J gene: TRBJ2-3
CDR3 length: 16
D gene: NA

CDR3 DNA: TGTGCCAGCAGTTACTCCAGGGGCAATCAGCCCCAGCATTTT
CDR3 protein: CASSYSRGNQPQHF
clone size: NA
V gene: TRBV6-5
J gene: TRBJ1-5
CDR3 length: 14
D gene: NA

CDR3 DNA: TGTGCCTGGGGAAGTGACTATGGCTACACCTTC
CDR3 protein: CAWGSDYGYTF
clone size: NA
V gene: TRBV30
J gene: TRBJ1-2
CDR3 length: 11
D gene: NA

CDR3 DNA: TGTGCCAGCAGTAGCGGACAGGGGGCGTACTATGGCTACACCTTC
CDR3 protein: CASSSGQGAYYGYTF
clone size: NA
V gene: TRBV28
J gene: TRBJ1-2
CDR3 length: 15
D gene: TRBD1

CDR3 DNA: TGTGCCAGCCAAACTAGCGGGAGTAAGGATGAGCAGTTCTTC
CDR3 protein: CASQTSGSKDEQFF
clone size: NA
V gene: TRBV28
J gene: TRBJ2-1
CDR3 length: 14
D gene: TRBD2

CDR3 DNA: TGTGCCAGCTCACTAACCCGCGGGACTAGCTCGTACGAGCAGTACTTC
CDR3 protein: CASSLTRGTSSYEQYF
clone size: once
V gene: TRBV18
J gene: TRBJ2-7
CDR3 length: 16
D gene: TRBD2

CDR3 DNA: TGTGCCAGCAGCGTGGGGGCGGGGATATACTACGAGCAGTACTTC
CDR3 protein: CASSVGAGIYYEQYF
clone size: few
V gene: TRBV11-1
J gene: TRBJ2-7
CDR3 length: 15
D gene: NA

CDR3 DNA: TGCAGTGCTGGGACCTATGGCTACACCTTC
CDR3 protein: CSAGTYGYTF
clone size: NA
V gene: TRBV20-1
J gene: TRBJ1-2
CDR3 length: 10
D gene: NA

CDR3 DNA: TGTGCCAGCTCACCACAGGGTTATCAAGAGGCCCAGTACTTC
CDR3 protein: CASSPQGYQEAQYF
clone size: NA
V gene: TRBV18
J gene: TRBJ2-5
CDR3 length: 14
D gene: NA

CDR3 DNA: TGTGCCAGTAGTACAACCTACAATGAGCAGTTCTTC
CDR3 protein: CASSTTYNEQFF
clone size: once
V gene: TRBV19
J gene: TRBJ2-1
CDR3 length: 12
D gene: NA

CDR3 DNA: TGTGCCAGCAGTTACGACGGAGCCGGGGGGGACCAGTACTTC
CDR3 protein: CASSYDGAGGDQYF
clone size: NA
V gene: TRBV6-6
J gene: TRBJ2-5
CDR3 length: 14
D gene: TRBD2

CDR3 DNA: TGTGCCAGCTACCCCCCGGACAGACCTAACTATGGCTACACCTTC
CDR3 protein: CASYPPDRPNYGYTF
clone size: NA
V gene: TRBV27
J gene: TRBJ1-2
CDR3 length: 15
D gene: NA

CDR3 DNA: TGTGCCAGCAGGGACAGGGGTGAAGCTTTCTTT
CDR3 protein: CASRDRGEAFF
clone size: NA
V gene: TRBV6-1
J gene: TRBJ1-1
CDR3 length: 11
D gene: TRBD1

CDR3 DNA: TGCGCCAGCAGCCAGCACACTCGGGCTGACCGCTCCTACGAGCAGTACTTC
CDR3 protein: CASSQHTRADRSYEQYF
clone size: once
V gene: TRBV4-1
J gene: TRBJ2-7
CDR3 length: 17
D gene: NA

CDR3 DNA: TGCGCCAGCAGCTCGGGACAGGGGTTCTACGAGCAGTACTTC
CDR3 protein: CASSSGQGFYEQYF
clone size: NA
V gene: TRBV5-1
J gene: TRBJ2-7
CDR3 length: 14
D gene: TRBD1

CDR3 DNA: TGTGCCTGGAGTGGGGCAGGGCCCCACAAGTACTTC
CDR3 protein: CAWSGAGPHKYF
clone size: NA
V gene: TRBV30
J gene: TRBJ2-7
CDR3 length: 12
D gene: NA

CDR3 DNA: TGTGCCAGCATCCAGCTGCAGGGCAGGGGAGGGACTGAAGCTTTCTTT
CDR3 protein: CASIQLQGRGGTEAFF
clone size: many
V gene: TRBV5-6
J gene: TRBJ1-1
CDR3 length: 16
D gene: NA

CDR3 DNA: TGTGCCAGCAGCCAAGTCCTAGCGGGAGTACTCGGAAACACCGGGGAGCTGTTTTTT
CDR3 protein: CASSQVLAGVLGNTGELFF
clone size: NA
V gene: TRBV4-2
J gene: TRBJ2-2
CDR3 length: 19
D gene: TRBD2

CDR3 DNA: TGTGCCAGCGGGACGGTGGAGGGCTATGGCTACACCTTC
CDR3 protein: CASGTVEGYGYTF
clone size: NA
V gene: TRBV6-5
J gene: TRBJ1-2
CDR3 length: 13
D gene: NA

CDR3 DNA: TGTGCCAGTAGGACTAGCGGGCAGAACACCGGGGAGCTGTTTTTT
CDR3 protein: CASRTSGQNTGELFF
clone size: few
V gene: TRBV19
J gene: TRBJ2-2
CDR3 length: 15
D gene: TRBD2

CDR3 DNA: TGTGCCAGCAGGGGCCAGGGATTGAATGGCTACACCTTC
CDR3 protein: CASRGQGLNGYTF
clone size: NA
V gene: TRBV6-5
J gene: TRBJ1-2
CDR3 length: 13
D gene: NA

CDR3 DNA: TGTGCCAGCAGCCACCCTTTGCGGGACACAGATACGCAGTATTTT
CDR3 protein: CASSHPLRDTDTQYF
clone size: NA
V gene: TRBV7-8
J gene: TRBJ2-3
CDR3 length: 15
D gene: NA

CDR3 DNA: TGTGCCAGCAGCCGTGGGCCGGGCTATTCCTACGAGCAGTACTTC
CDR3 protein: CASSRGPGYSYEQYF
clone size: once
V gene: TRBV9
J gene: TRBJ2-7
CDR3 length: 15
D gene: NA

CDR3 DNA: TGCGCCAGCAGCCAAGGTCAGACGAGGGGGCGAGGGGGCGAGCAGTACTTC
CDR3 protein: CASSQGQTRGRGGEQYF
clone size: few
V gene: TRBV4-1
J gene: TRBJ2-7
CDR3 length: 17
D gene: TRBD1

CDR3 DNA: TGTGCCAGCAGTGAAATTGTCGGGGTCCTAGGTCAGCCCCAGCATTTT
CDR3 protein: CASSEIVGVLGQPQHF
clone size: few
V gene: TRBV6-1
J gene: TRBJ1-5
CDR3 length: 16
D gene: NA

CDR3 DNA: TGTGCCAGTAGTATAGCCGGGGGGATCACTGAAGCTTTCTTT
CDR3 protein: CASSIAGGITEAFF
clone size: NA
V gene: TRBV19
J gene: TRBJ1-1
CDR3 length: 14
D gene: NA

CDR3 DNA: TGTGCCAGCAGTTTCCGGCAGGCACGGAGATATAACATGAACACTGAAGCTTTCTTT
CDR3 protein: CASSFRQARRYNMNTEAFF
clone size: NA
V gene: TRBV28
J gene: TRBJ1-1
CDR3 length: 19
D gene: NA

CDR3 DNA: TGTGCCAGCACCCTCTCCTGGCCCGCGGGCACCGGGGAGCTGTTTTTT
CDR3 protein: CASTLSWPAGTGELFF
clone size: NA
V gene: TRBV27
J gene: TRBJ2-2
CDR3 length: 16
D gene: NA

CDR3 DNA: TGTGCCAGCAGCTTCACCGGGACTAGCTTGTACGAGCAGTACTTC
CDR3 protein: CASSFTGTSLYEQYF
clone size: NA
V gene: TRBV9
J gene: TRBJ2-7
CDR3 length: 15
D gene: TRBD2

CDR3 DNA: TGTGCCAGCAGTAAGGACAGGGGGCCAGGGGATACGCAGTATTTT
CDR3 protein: CASSKDRGPGDTQYF
clone size: NA
V gene: TRBV6-5
J gene: TRBJ2-3
CDR3 length: 15
D gene: TRBD1

CDR3 DNA: TGCGCCAGCAACAGAGACAGGGCCTCCTACGAGCAGTACTTC
CDR3 protein: CASNRDRASYEQYF
clone size: once
V gene: TRBV5-1
J gene: TRBJ2-7
CDR3 length: 14
D gene: TRBD1

CDR3 DNA: TGTGCCTGGAGTGTATGGGGACTAGCGGGTAACAATGAGCAGTTCTTC
CDR3 protein: CAWSVWGLAGNNEQFF
clone size: few
V gene: TRBV30
J gene: TRBJ2-1
CDR3 length: 16
D gene: TRBD2